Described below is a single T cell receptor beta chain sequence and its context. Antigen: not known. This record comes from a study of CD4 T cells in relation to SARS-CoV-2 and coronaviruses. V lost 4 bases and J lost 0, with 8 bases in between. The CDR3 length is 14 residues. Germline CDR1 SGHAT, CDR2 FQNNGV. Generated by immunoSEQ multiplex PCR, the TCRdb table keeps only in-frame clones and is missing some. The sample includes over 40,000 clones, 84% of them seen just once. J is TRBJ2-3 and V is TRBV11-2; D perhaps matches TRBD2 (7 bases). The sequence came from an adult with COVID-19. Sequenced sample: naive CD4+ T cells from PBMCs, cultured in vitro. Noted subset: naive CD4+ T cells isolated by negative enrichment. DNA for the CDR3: TGTGCCAGCAGCTCGGGGGGCAGCACAGATACGCAGTATTTT. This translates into CASSSGGSTDTQYF.